The 17 T cell receptor beta chains listed next were all sequenced from one sample in a study of T cell responses to AZD1222 COVID-19 vaccine. The assay was immunoSEQ multiplex PCR, and TCRdb's table has in-frame clones only and misses some. This table has 140,000 to 150,000 clones, 75% to 90% appearing once. This material consisted of peripheral blood, taken on day 0 of MenACWY control vaccination. The receptors originated from an adult in good health.

The chain recombines TRBV5-5 with TRBJ2-7; 7 bases line up with TRBD1. The CDR3 is 16 amino acids. Germline trimming cut 2 bases from V and 5 bases from J; bases unmatched to any gene: 13. From germline, CDR1 is SGHKS and CDR2 YYEKEE (reference sequence). The CDR3 loop reads CASSLFPGHQGDEQYF. CDR3 coding DNA: TGTGCCAGCAGCTTATTCCCGGGACATCAGGGGGACGAGCAGTACTTC.

The V call is TRBV7-3, the J call TRBJ2-3, with D possibly being TRBD1 (5 bases). CDR3 size: 12 residues. Germline V gene data show CDR1 as SGHTA and CDR2 as FQGTGA. V was clipped by 1 base and J by 13 bases, with 12 bases between them. CDR3 sequence reads: CASSLSQGTKYF. CDR3 nucleotides: TGTGCCAGCAGCTTAAGTCAGGGTACAAAGTATTTT.

This chain links TRBV4-2 with TRBJ2-5; D not certain. Trimming took 0 bases from V and 0 from J, leaving 2 bases between them. This CDR3 has 13 residues. The V gene's germline CDR1 is LGHNA and CDR2 YNFKEQ. CDR3 sequence: CASSQDHQETQYF. In DNA, the CDR3 is TGTGCCAGCAGCCAAGACCACCAAGAGACCCAGTACTTC.

Turning to this clone: The junction shows a germline mismatch at one end, possibly a read error. The chain has TRBV6-5 and TRBJ1-4; possible D gene TRBD1, 6 bases. The CDR3 loop spans 12 amino acids. Germline V gives CDR1 MNHEY, CDR2 SVGAGI. CDR3 DNA: TGTGCCAGCAGAGCGGCAGGGGAAAGACTGTTTTTT. The encoded protein is CASRAAGERLFF.

Only one count was recorded for this clone. The rearrangement joins TRBV18 to TRBJ2-1; TRBD2 aligns across 15 bases. The CDR3 extends over 16 amino acids. Per the germline V gene, CDR1 is KGHSH and CDR2 is LQKENI. The V gene end was trimmed by 6 bases and the J gene end by 7 bases; junction bases not matched to a gene: 7. CDR3: CASSGSGLAGGNEQFF. CDR3 coding DNA: TGTGCCAGCTCTGGCTCGGGACTAGCGGGGGGAAATGAGCAGTTCTTC. Using reference TRBV18 and TRBJ2-1 for the parts outside the CDR3, the full variable domain is NAGVMQNPRHLVRRRGQEARLRCSPMKGHSHVYWYRQLPEEGLKFMVYLQKENIIDESGMPKERFSAEFPKEGPSILRIQQVVRGDSAAYFCASSGSGLAGGNEQFFGPGTRLTVL.

This chain links TRBV5-1 with TRBJ1-4; D is unresolved. Trimming took 4 bases from V and 0 from J, leaving 10 bases between them. The CDR3 loop spans 15 amino acids. CDR1 and CDR2 (germline): SGHRS, YFSETQ. This CDR3 is CASSPDPTTNEKLFF. The CDR3 nucleotides are TGCGCCAGCAGCCCCGACCCAACAACTAATGAAAAACTGTTTTTT.

The V and J genes are TRBV19 and TRBJ1-5; D is unclear. The CDR3 totals 12 residues. Deletions cut 5 bases from V and 6 bases from J, with 8 bases between. Germline V lookup: CDR1 LNHDA, CDR2 SQIVND (reference sequence). The CDR3 loop is CASSPRAQPQHF. CDR3 DNA: TGTGCCAGTAGTCCCCGTGCTCAGCCCCAGCATTTT.

The chain has TRBV5-4 and TRBJ2-3, with D possibly being TRBD2 (7 bases). V lost 2 bases and J 2 bases, leaving 24 bases between the germline ends. Per the germline V gene, CDR1 is SGHNT and CDR2 is YYREEE (reference sequence). The CDR3 runs to 19 residues. CDR3: CASSLPGGLRGGYTDTQYF. CDR3 bases: TGTGCCAGCAGCTTACCCGGAGGACTACGCGGGGGCTACACAGATACGCAGTATTTT.

V and J are TRBV5-1 and TRBJ1-6; a possible D gene is TRBD1 (5 bases). The germline CDR1 and CDR2 sequences are SGHRS and YFSETQ. V was trimmed by 4 bases and J by 0 bases, leaving 17 bases between them. CDR3 length: 18 residues. In nucleotides, the CDR3 is TGCGCCAGCAGCCTCGGGACGGTCCCAAGCTCCTATAATTCACCCCTCCACTTT. Its protein product is CASSLGTVPSSYNSPLHF.

The chain employs TRBV15 and TRBJ2-5; possible D gene TRBD2, 5 bases. The CDR3 totals 15 residues. V shed 0 bases and J shed 1 base, with 9 bases lying between them. Germline loops: CDR1 LNHNV, CDR2 YYDKDF (reference sequence). For the CDR3, the DNA is TGTGCCACCAGCAGAGATAGAGCGGCCCAAGAGACCCAGTACTTC. It yields the protein CATSRDRAAQETQYF.

This clone occurred a few times. The chain has TRBV14 and TRBJ2-7; the match to TRBD1 covers 7 bases. The CDR3 totals 19 residues. Trimming removed 5 bases from V and 0 bases from J; junction bases left unmatched: 19. Germline-derived CDR1 and CDR2 are SGHDN and FVKESK. The CDR3 reads CASSGPKGTATLSSYEQYF. The CDR3 DNA reads as TGTGCCAGCAGCGGCCCCAAGGGGACAGCAACTTTGAGCTCCTACGAGCAGTACTTC.

The chain combines TRBV14 with TRBJ2-5; TRBD2 is a possible D gene (5 bases). Trimming left V 2 bases short and J 1 base short, with 14 bases between. The CDR3 consists of 16 residues. Germline-derived CDR1 and CDR2 are SGHDN and FVKESK. CDR3 in amino acids: CASSQPPSTTQETQYF. For the CDR3, the DNA is TGTGCCAGCAGCCAACCTCCGTCGACTACCCAAGAGACCCAGTACTTC.

V gene TRBV5-1 combines with J gene TRBJ1-2, with D unresolved. V lost 0 bases and J lost 1, with 7 bases in between. The germline gives CDR1 SGHRS, CDR2 YFSETQ. The CDR3 contains 14 residues. The CDR3 loop reads CASSLDGFNYGYTF. The DNA for the CDR3 is TGCGCCAGCAGCTTGGATGGTTTTAACTATGGCTACACCTTC. The whole variable domain, filled in from reference TRBV5-1 and TRBJ1-2, reads KAGVTQTPRYLIKTRGQQVTLSCSPISGHRSVSWYQQTPGQGLQFLFEYFSETQRNKGNFPGRFSGRQFSNSRSEMNVSTLELGDSALYLCASSLDGFNYGYTFGSGTRLTVV.

This clone came up once. This chain joins TRBV6-4 and TRBJ2-7; D might be TRBD2 (5 bases). The CDR3 is made up of 15 amino acids. Germline V gene sequence: CDR1 MRHNA, CDR2 SNTAGT. V was shortened by 8 bases and J by 4 bases, with 21 bases between the two germline ends. The CDR3 loop reads CASYIRSEDAYEQYV. The DNA for the CDR3 is TGTGCCAGCTATATTAGGTCGGAGGATGCATACGAGCAGTACGTC.

The chain employs TRBV6-4 and TRBJ2-1; D may be TRBD2 (5 bases). Germline-derived CDR1 and CDR2 are MRHNA and SNTAGT. V dropped 6 bases and J dropped 9 bases, with 15 bases sitting between them. This CDR3 has 13 amino acids. The CDR3 DNA sequence: TGTGCCAGCAGAGGCGGGCCTGGTGGTGAGCAGTTCTTC. Protein product: CASRGGPGGEQFF.

This clone came up once. This chain links TRBV5-6 with TRBJ2-6; maybe TRBD1 (5 bases). The CDR3 runs to 16 residues. V was trimmed by 4 bases and J by 2 bases, leaving 13 bases between them. Germline CDR1 SGHDT, CDR2 YYEEEE. The CDR3 DNA is TGTGCCAGCAGCCAGCAGACAGTGGCTGGGGCCAACGTCCTGACTTTC. This codes for CASSQQTVAGANVLTF.

V gene TRBV4-1 combines with J gene TRBJ1-4, with 10 positions matching TRBD1. The CDR3 is 16 amino acids. Losses at the gene ends were 6 bases for V and 2 bases for J; bases not matched to a gene: 6. CDR1 is MGHRA, CDR2 YSYEKL, per germline. CDR3 loop: CASRRDRGRTNEKLFF. The CDR3 region has the DNA TGCGCCAGCAGACGGGACAGGGGAAGGACTAATGAAAAACTGTTTTTT.